This T cell receptor (beta chain) derives from a study of Ad26.COV2.S vaccination and SARS-CoV-2 variants. Study-level background: In the study, Ad26.COV2.S was injected intramuscularly once, or twice 56 days apart.

Remarks on this clone: Its target is unknown.

The V end was cut by 1 base, the J end by 2 bases, with 11 bases between. The CDR3 has 15 residues. Germline values: CDR1 KGHSH, CDR2 LQKENI. Study-level findings and limits: Spike-specific TCR breadth was greater in vaccine than placebo recipients. Using TCR breadth and depth analyses may have led to underestimated total T cell responses.

Treatment given: approximately 18 received Ad26.COV2.S at low or high dose, single or two shots; roughly five received placebo; per-sample allocation not given. Material that was analyzed had been drawn on day 63 after the first vaccine or placebo injection. Clones were read by immunoSEQ multiplex PCR, and TCRdb kept only the in-frame ones, dropping some. The sample includes 200,000 to 250,000 clones, 70% to 90% of them seen just once. The chain joins TRBV18 to TRBJ1-2; D is uncertain. Sample: peripheral blood, taken in a trial of Ad26.COV2.S vaccine versus placebo. This receptor was identified in a person between 18 and 65 years old who received the Ad26.COV2.S COVID-19 vaccine or a placebo. The CDR3, as DNA: TGTGCCAGCTCACCACTCTCTCCGGCCAACTATGGCTACACCTTC. Protein product: CASSPLSPANYGYTF.